Shown below are 32 T cell receptor beta chains from a single sample sequenced in a study of human T cells and chemical hapten exposure (dated by TCRdb to the early 2020s). The sample's time point, from its label and the paper: pre-sensitization, week 0. The sample's treatment or condition label is to be understood as: therapeutic diphenylcyclopropenone sensitization with weekly scalp DPC. Receptors were amplified or captured by RACE. The sequencer was a NextSeq 500. In-frame beta chains were kept once TCRdb had trimmed the public reads at Q25 with fastp and called clones with MiXCR. Identical CDR3 protein sequences are pooled into one entry, listed with their most common genes and DNA. Here the sample has 380,000 or so distinct CDR3 sequences; around 5.5% occur a single time. About 7.7% of the sample is in the top ten clones. The material sequenced was whole blood, taken in connection with sensitization to the hapten diphenylcyclopropenone (DPC). Receptor source: a young woman with alopecia areata. Some clones in this sample may be carry-over from other donors' samples.

The table lists this clonotype with a few counts. V usage is TRBV27 and J usage is TRBJ2-7; 7 bases line up with TRBD1. There are 14 residues in the CDR3. Trimming cost V 5 bases and J 1 base; bases outside gene matches: 5. Germline assignment: CDR1 MNHEY and CDR2 SMNVEV (reference sequence). In DNA, the CDR3 is TGTGCCAGCAGTGTCCGGGACAGTTCCTACGAGCAGTACTTC. Its translation: CASSVRDSSYEQYF.

This clonotype was counted between two and nine times. V is TRBV2 and J is TRBJ2-7, with 8 bases lining up with TRBD2. The CDR3 spans 15 residues. The germline gives CDR1 SNHLY, CDR2 FYNNEI. The V and J ends lost 3 bases and 2 bases, in that order; junction bases with no gene match: 6. This CDR3 reads CASSDPTSETYEQYF. CDR3 nucleotides: TGTGCCAGCAGTGACCCGACTAGCGAGACCTACGAGCAGTACTTC.

This clonotype was seen only a few times. The gene calls are TRBV6-5 and TRBJ2-6; weak D call: TRBD2 (6 bases). V gave up 6 bases and J gave up 2 bases, with 17 bases separating them. Germline V gene lookup returns CDR1 MNHEY and CDR2 SVGAGI. The CDR3 length is 17 residues. CDR3: CASSRNPWGAGANVLTF. The CDR3 region has the DNA TGTGCCAGCAGCCGAAACCCCTGGGGGGCTGGGGCCAACGTCCTGACTTTC.

This clonotype came up many times. The chain combines TRBV21-1 with TRBJ1-1; the table's D call, TRBD1, was not checked against the DNA. TRBV21-1 is a documented pseudogene. This CDR3 comprises 18 residues. CDR3 in amino acids: CASSQYRVTDRVSAEAFF. Written as DNA, the CDR3 is TGTGCCAGCAGCCAATATAGAGTGACAGATAGAGTAAGTGCTGAAGCTTTCTTT.

This clonotype was seen ten or more times. The chain joins TRBV7-2 to TRBJ1-1; tentatively, D is TRBD1 (5 bases). Per germline, CDR1 SGHTA and CDR2 FQGNSA. Trimming stripped 5 bases from V and 5 bases from J, with 18 bases between. The CDR3 has 15 amino acids. The CDR3 DNA reads as TGTGCCAGCAGCCCAGGGCCAGGGCAGTATACTGAAGCTTTCTTT. Translating it yields CASSPGPGQYTEAFF. The whole variable domain, remainder taken from reference TRBV7-2 and TRBJ1-1, is GAGVSQSPSNKVTEKGKDVELRCDPISGHTALYWYRQSLGQGLEFLIYFQGNSAPDKSGLPSDRFSAERTGGSVSTLTIQRTQQEDSAVYLCASSPGPGQYTEAFFGQGTRLTVV.

This clonotype has a count of ten or more. The gene calls are TRBV7-8 and TRBJ1-1, with D perhaps matching TRBD1 (6 bases). V was shortened by 3 bases and J by 0 bases, with 17 bases between the two germline ends. This CDR3 contains 17 residues. Germline V lookup: CDR1 SGHVS, CDR2 FQNEAQ. CDR3 loop: CASSFVGRGGMNTEAFF. The CDR3 DNA follows: TGTGCCAGCAGCTTCGTGGGCAGGGGCGGGATGAACACTGAAGCTTTCTTT.

At least ten counts were recorded for this clonotype. This chain uses TRBV6-5 with TRBJ1-1; no firm D call. Trimming cost V 0 bases and J 3 bases, with 8 bases left between them. The CDR3 extends over 14 amino acids. Germline V CDR1 and CDR2: MNHEY, SVGAGI. CDR3 in DNA: TGTGCCAGCAGTTACTCGAATAAGGACACTGAAGCTTTCTTT. Residues: CASSYSNKDTEAFF.

This clonotype was picked up a small number of times. The rearrangement joins TRBV16 to TRBJ2-1, with TRBD1 matching 8 bases. The CDR3 has 14 residues. J gave up 8 bases and V 4 bases, and 7 bases lay outside the gene matches. Looked up from germline, CDR1 is KGHSY and CDR2 is FQNENV. The CDR3 loop reads CASSPVRGLDEQFF. The CDR3 DNA sequence: TGTGCCAGCAGCCCCGTCAGGGGGCTGGATGAGCAGTTCTTC.

This clonotype came up many times. This chain joins TRBV12-3 or TRBV12-4 and TRBJ1-1; TRBD1 aligns across 9 bases. V lost 7 bases to trimming and J lost 0 bases; unmatched junction nucleotides: 6. The CDR3 length is 15 residues. Here the CDR3 DNA reads TGTGCCAGCACCAAGGGGACAGGGCTGAACACTGAAGCTTTCTTT. As protein: CASTKGTGLNTEAFF.

This clonotype was seen a handful of times. The chain employs TRBV6-2 or TRBV6-3 and TRBJ1-5; D gene uncertain. From germline, CDR1 is MNHEY and CDR2 SVGEGT. The CDR3 contains 14 residues. Trimming shortened V by 4 bases and J by 7 bases, and 14 bases separated the two germline ends. This CDR3 reads CASSFGRVGQPQHF. CDR3 DNA: TGTGCCAGCAGTTTTGGACGGGTAGGCCAGCCCCAGCATTTT.

A few counts support this clonotype. The chain links TRBV28 to TRBJ2-1, with TRBD2 matching over 12 bases. There are 18 residues in the CDR3. Trimming took 5 bases from V and 2 from J; bases not matched to a gene: 10. Per germline, CDR1 MDHEN and CDR2 SYDVKM. CDR3 bases: TGTGCCAGCAGTGGGCCGCCCCGGACTAGCGGGGCCTACAATGAGCAGTTCTTC. It specifies CASSGPPRTSGAYNEQFF.

This clonotype was observed many times. The V call is TRBV28, the J call TRBJ2-2, with D hard to call. Germline CDR1 and CDR2: MDHEN and SYDVKM. V was cut by 3 bases and J by 4 bases, with 3 bases left in between. This CDR3 comprises 12 residues. The CDR3 sequence is CASSFSTGELFF. For the CDR3, the DNA is TGTGCCAGCAGTTTTTCCACCGGGGAGCTGTTTTTT.

This clonotype has more than one count but fewer than ten. The gene calls are TRBV29-1 and TRBJ2-5; TRBD1 might be the D (6 bases). CDR1 SQVTM and CDR2 ANQGSEA come from the germline V gene. The CDR3 consists of 14 residues. Trimming took off 4 bases at V and 4 bases at J, with 16 bases between the two ends. CDR3 nucleotides: TGCAGCGTTGGAAGGACAGCCCTAGTAGAGACCCAGTACTTC. Protein sequence: CSVGRTALVETQYF.

This clonotype was recorded many times. The V gene is TRBV29-1, the J gene TRBJ1-1, with 12 bases identical to TRBD1. Germline V gives CDR1 SQVTM, CDR2 ANQGSEA. The CDR3 is 14 residues long. Trimming at V came to 6 bases and at J to 10 bases, leaving 12 bases not matched to a gene. The CDR3 DNA follows: TGCAGCGTCCTATTCGGGACAGGGGGCGAAGGAGCTTTCTTT. Its protein is CSVLFGTGGEGAFF.

This clonotype has at least ten counts. The rearrangement uses TRBV6-1 and TRBJ1-1, with a tentative D call TRBD1 (5 bases). This CDR3 region has 15 residues. The V gene's germline CDR1 is MNHNS and CDR2 SASEGT. V was cut by 3 bases and J by 6 bases, with 17 bases left in between. The CDR3 nucleotides are TGTGCCAGCAGTGATCTAGCAGGGAAGGTTTCTGAAGCTTTCTTT. Protein sequence: CASSDLAGKVSEAFF.

The rearrangement uses TRBV7-9 and TRBJ1-3, with D maybe TRBD1 (5 bases). Germline V lookup: CDR1 SEHNR, CDR2 FQNEAQ (reference sequence). The length of the CDR3 is 16 residues. The germline V and J ends were trimmed by 5 bases and 0 bases, with 14 bases remaining between them. Written as DNA, the CDR3 is TGTGCCAGCAGCGACCCCGGGGGGGTCTCTGGAAACACCATATATTTT. Amino acids: CASSDPGGVSGNTIYF. Full variable domain (missing parts from reference TRBV7-9 and TRBJ1-3): DTGVSQNPRHKITKRGQNVTFRCDPISEHNRLYWYRQTLGQGPEFLTYFQNEAQLEKSRLLSDRFSAERPKGSFSTLEIQRTEQGDSAMYLCASSDPGGVSGNTIYFGEGSWLTVV.

This clonotype was seen ten or more times. V usage is TRBV12-3 or TRBV12-4 and J usage is TRBJ1-4; D is possibly TRBD1 (5 bases). V was clipped by 5 bases and J by 5 bases, with 15 bases between them. The length of the CDR3 is 15 residues. This CDR3 reads CASSDHDRVNEKLFF. CDR3 DNA sequence: TGTGCCAGCAGTGACCACGACAGAGTCAATGAAAAACTGTTTTTT.

This clonotype was observed many times. The chain has TRBV6-5 and TRBJ1-1; a weak D match, TRBD1 (5 bases). CDR1 MNHEY and CDR2 SVGAGI come from the germline V gene. V lost 11 bases and J lost 5, with 21 bases in between. This CDR3 is 14 amino acids long. The CDR3 here is CAAGIREAETEAFF. The DNA for the CDR3 is TGTGCCGCCGGTATCAGGGAAGCAGAAACTGAAGCTTTCTTT.

This clonotype was detected many times. The CDR3 sequence is CASSYLDRDEQYF. CDR3 sequence (DNA): TGTGCCAGCAGCTACCTGGACCGCGACGAGCAGTACTTC. This chain uses TRBV6-2 or TRBV6-3 with TRBJ2-7; D is undetermined. There are 13 residues in the CDR3. V was pared by 6 bases and J by 5 bases, with 14 bases between. Germline loops: CDR1 MNHEY, CDR2 SVGEGT.

This clonotype was seen only a few times. This chain links TRBV12-3 or TRBV12-4 with TRBJ1-2, with D possibly being TRBD1 (6 bases). The CDR3 has 13 amino acids. Trimming cost V 3 bases and J 7 bases, with 12 bases left between them. CDR3 DNA sequence: TGTGCCAGCAGTTTGGGGGGGCTCTCTGGCTACACCTTC. It is translated as CASSLGGLSGYTF.

The sample holds many counts of this clonotype. This CDR3 is CASSLGRGAQPQHF. CDR3 DNA: TGTGCCAGCAGCTTAGGGAGGGGGGCTCAGCCCCAGCATTTT. This rearrangement joins TRBV7-8 to TRBJ1-5, with a possible D match to TRBD1 (6 bases). Germline loops: CDR1 SGHVS, CDR2 FQNEAQ. V was clipped by 1 base and J by 6 bases, with 10 bases between them. CDR3 size: 14 residues.

This clonotype was recorded a few times. In DNA form, the CDR3 reads TGCAGTGCTAGCACCTCAGGGGTTCGCAATCAGCCCCAGCATTTT. This sequence encodes CSASTSGVRNQPQHF. This chain uses TRBV20-1 with TRBJ1-5, with D perhaps matching TRBD1 (6 bases). There are 15 residues in the CDR3. V was cut by 3 bases and J by 2 bases, with 14 bases left in between. Germline assignment: CDR1 DFQATT and CDR2 SNEGSKA (reference sequence).

This clonotype was detected many times. The chain carries TRBV10-3 and TRBJ2-5, with 10 bases identical to TRBD2. Per germline, CDR1 ENHRY and CDR2 SYGVKD. J lost 5 bases, V lost 6 bases, and 6 bases had no gene match. CDR3 length equals 14 residues. The CDR3 is CAISPAGGTETQYF. CDR3 nucleotides: TGTGCCATCAGCCCAGCGGGGGGGACGGAGACCCAGTACTTC.

This chain links TRBV20-1 with TRBJ1-2; no clear D gene. CDR1 and CDR2 from the germline V gene are DFQATT and SNEGSKA (reference sequence). V lost 0 bases and J 1 base, leaving 9 bases between the germline ends. This CDR3 has 14 residues. CDR3 region: CSARDVPGNYGYTF. The CDR3 DNA sequence: TGCAGTGCTAGAGATGTACCCGGTAACTATGGCTACACCTTC.

This clonotype was detected ten times or more. The V and J genes are TRBV9 and TRBJ2-1; TRBD2 matches 8 bases. CDR1 and CDR2 from the germline V gene are SGDLS and YYNGEE. The V gene end was trimmed by 4 bases and the J gene end by 2 bases; junction bases not matched to a gene: 5. The CDR3 has 15 residues. The CDR3 region is CASSFSGEPYNEQFF. In DNA form, the CDR3 reads TGTGCCAGCAGCTTTAGCGGGGAACCCTACAATGAGCAGTTCTTC.

This clonotype was seen repeatedly, ten times or more. This chain joins TRBV28 and TRBJ2-2, with D possibly being TRBD2 (5 bases). This CDR3 contains 15 residues. V lost 5 bases to trimming and J lost 6 bases, with 16 bases between them. Germline V CDR1 and CDR2: MDHEN, SYDVKM. Here the CDR3 reads CASSPTTLSAGELFF. The CDR3 DNA sequence: TGTGCCAGCAGTCCGACTACGCTCTCGGCCGGGGAGCTGTTTTTT.

The chain links TRBV7-6 to TRBJ2-3; D unclear. The CDR3 covers 16 residues. The V and J ends lost 5 bases and 4 bases respectively, with 19 bases between them. CDR1 and CDR2 (germline): SGHVS, FNYEAQ. The DNA of the CDR3 is TGTGCCAGCAGCGCTTTGGACCGCCGCGAGGCAGATACGCAGTATTTT. It encodes CASSALDRREADTQYF.

This chain links TRBV5-1 with TRBJ2-5; 7 positions match TRBD1. The V gene's germline CDR1 is SGHRS and CDR2 YFSETQ. CDR3 length: 14 residues. V shed 0 bases, J shed 5 bases, and the junction held 4 bases outside the gene matches. In DNA, the CDR3 is TGCGCCAGCAGCTTGGAGCAGGGGGACGAGACCCAGTACTTC. As protein: CASSLEQGDETQYF.

This clonotype occurred many times. In DNA, the CDR3 is TGTGCCAGCAGGGACTTGAGCTCTGGGGCCAACGTCCTGACTTTC. It specifies CASRDLSSGANVLTF. The genes are TRBV6-5 and TRBJ2-6; tentative D call: TRBD2 (5 bases). CDR1 and CDR2 (germline): MNHEY, SVGAGI. This CDR3 is built from 15 residues. The V gene lost 6 bases and the J gene lost 0 bases, with 9 bases spanning the gap.

The chain recombines TRBV2 with TRBJ2-1; D not resolved. Germline V lookup: CDR1 SNHLY, CDR2 FYNNEI. V lost 11 bases, J lost 0 bases, and 11 bases lay in between. This CDR3 contains 13 residues. CDR3 bases: TGTGCCTCAACGTATACCTCCTACAATGAGCAGTTCTTC. Translated, it gives CASTYTSYNEQFF.

This clonotype occurred a few times. V and J are TRBV20-1 and TRBJ2-3, with D tentatively TRBD2 (6 bases). The CDR3 covers 15 residues. Germline loops: CDR1 DFQATT, CDR2 SNEGSKA (reference sequence). V was cut by 4 bases and J by 2 bases, with 16 bases left in between. CDR3 sequence: CSATWPGELTDTQYF. The CDR3 DNA reads TGCAGTGCTACGTGGCCGGGAGAGCTCACAGATACGCAGTATTTT.

This clonotype was observed a handful of times. The chain has TRBV7-9 and TRBJ2-3; possibly TRBD1 for D (5 bases). The CDR3 contains 14 residues. V was cut by 4 bases and J by 2 bases, with 10 bases left in between. Germline-derived CDR1 and CDR2 are SEHNR and FQNEAQ (reference sequence). The CDR3 loop is CASSSTVLTDTQYF. CDR3 DNA: TGTGCCAGCAGCTCGACAGTCCTCACAGATACGCAGTATTTT.